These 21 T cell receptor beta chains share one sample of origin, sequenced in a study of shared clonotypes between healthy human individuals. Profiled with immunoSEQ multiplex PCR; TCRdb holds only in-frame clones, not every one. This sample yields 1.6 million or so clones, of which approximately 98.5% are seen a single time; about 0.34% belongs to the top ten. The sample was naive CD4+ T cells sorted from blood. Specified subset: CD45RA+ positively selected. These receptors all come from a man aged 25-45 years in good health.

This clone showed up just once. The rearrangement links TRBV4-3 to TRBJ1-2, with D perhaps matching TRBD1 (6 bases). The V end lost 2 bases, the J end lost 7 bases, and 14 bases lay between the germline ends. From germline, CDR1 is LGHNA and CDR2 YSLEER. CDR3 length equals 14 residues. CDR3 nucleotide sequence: TGCGCCAGCAGCCAATTGTTGGGGGCGAGTGGCTACACCTTC. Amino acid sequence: CASSQLLGASGYTF.

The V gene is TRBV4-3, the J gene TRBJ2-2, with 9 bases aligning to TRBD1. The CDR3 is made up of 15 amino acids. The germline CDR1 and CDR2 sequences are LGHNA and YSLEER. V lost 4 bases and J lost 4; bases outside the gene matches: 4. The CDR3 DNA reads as TGCGCCAGCAGCCCCCGACAGGGGGGCACCGGGGAGCTGTTTTTT. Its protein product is CASSPRQGGTGELFF.

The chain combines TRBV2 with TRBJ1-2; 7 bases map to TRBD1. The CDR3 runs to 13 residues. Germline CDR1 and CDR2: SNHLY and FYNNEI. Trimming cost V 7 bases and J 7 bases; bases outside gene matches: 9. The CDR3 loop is CASIRENRGGYTF. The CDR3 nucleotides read TGTGCCAGCATCCGGGAGAACAGGGGTGGCTACACCTTC.

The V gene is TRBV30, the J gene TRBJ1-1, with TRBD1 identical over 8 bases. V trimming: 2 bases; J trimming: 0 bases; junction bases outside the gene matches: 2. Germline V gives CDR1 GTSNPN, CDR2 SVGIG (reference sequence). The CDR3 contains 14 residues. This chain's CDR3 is CAWSPGGLNTEAFF. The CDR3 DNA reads TGTGCCTGGAGTCCAGGGGGCTTGAACACTGAAGCTTTCTTT.

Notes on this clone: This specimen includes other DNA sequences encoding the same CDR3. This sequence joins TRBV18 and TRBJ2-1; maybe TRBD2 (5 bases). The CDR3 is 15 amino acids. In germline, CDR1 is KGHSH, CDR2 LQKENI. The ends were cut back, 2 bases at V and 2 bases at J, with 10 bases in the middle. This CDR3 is CASSPVSGTYNEQFF. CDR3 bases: TGTGCCAGCTCACCAGTAAGCGGTACCTACAATGAGCAGTTCTTC.

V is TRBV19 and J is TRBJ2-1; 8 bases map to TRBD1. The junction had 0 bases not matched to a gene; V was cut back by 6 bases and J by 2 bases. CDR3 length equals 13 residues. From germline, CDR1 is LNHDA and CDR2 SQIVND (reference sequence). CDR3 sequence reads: CASRQGAYNEQFF. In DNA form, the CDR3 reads TGTGCCAGTAGACAGGGGGCCTACAATGAGCAGTTCTTC.

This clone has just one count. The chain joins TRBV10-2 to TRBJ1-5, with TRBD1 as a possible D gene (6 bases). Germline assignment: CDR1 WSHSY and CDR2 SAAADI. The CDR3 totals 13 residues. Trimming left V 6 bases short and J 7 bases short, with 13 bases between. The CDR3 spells CASSLQGPQPQHF. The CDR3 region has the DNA TGCGCCAGCAGCCTACAGGGTCCCCAGCCCCAGCATTTT.

This CDR3 reads CASRREGEQYF. CDR3 coding DNA: TGTGCCAGCAGACGGGAAGGCGAGCAGTACTTC. V is TRBV7-9 and J is TRBJ2-7, with D possibly TRBD2 on 5 matching bases. This CDR3 is built from 11 residues. CDR1 and CDR2 from the germline V gene are SEHNR and FQNEAQ (reference sequence). V lost 6 bases and J 6 bases, leaving 9 bases between the germline ends. The entire variable domain, with the rest obtained from reference TRBV7-9 and TRBJ2-7, is as follows: DTGVSQNPRHKITKRGQNVTFRCDPISEHNRLYWYRQTLGQGPEFLTYFQNEAQLEKSRLLSDRFSAERPKGSFSTLEIQRTEQGDSAMYLCASRREGEQYFGPGTRLTVT.

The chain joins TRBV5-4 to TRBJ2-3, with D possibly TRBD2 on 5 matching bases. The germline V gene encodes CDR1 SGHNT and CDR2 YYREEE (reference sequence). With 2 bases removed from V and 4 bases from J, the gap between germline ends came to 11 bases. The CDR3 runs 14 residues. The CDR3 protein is CASSFGVGADTQYF. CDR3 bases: TGTGCCAGCAGCTTCGGAGTCGGGGCAGATACGCAGTATTTT. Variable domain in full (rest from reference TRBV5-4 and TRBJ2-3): ETGVTQSPTHLIKTRGQQVTLRCSSQSGHNTVSWYQQALGQGPQFIFQYYREEENGRGNFPPRFSGLQFPNYSSELNVNALELDDSALYLCASSFGVGADTQYFGPGTRLTVL.

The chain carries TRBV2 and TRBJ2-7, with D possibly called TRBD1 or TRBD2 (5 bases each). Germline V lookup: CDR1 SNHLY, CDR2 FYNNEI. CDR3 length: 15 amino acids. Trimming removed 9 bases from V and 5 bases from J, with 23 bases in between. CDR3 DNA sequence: TGTGCCAGTGAATGGACCGGGACCAAGGGAGACGAGCAGTACTTC. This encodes CASEWTGTKGDEQYF.

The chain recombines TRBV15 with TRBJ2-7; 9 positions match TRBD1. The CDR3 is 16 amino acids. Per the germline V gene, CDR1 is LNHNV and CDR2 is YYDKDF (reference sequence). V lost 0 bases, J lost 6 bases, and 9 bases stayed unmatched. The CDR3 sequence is CATSREVLTGGVEQYF. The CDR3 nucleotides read TGTGCCACCAGCAGAGAGGTCCTGACAGGGGGGGTCGAGCAGTACTTC.

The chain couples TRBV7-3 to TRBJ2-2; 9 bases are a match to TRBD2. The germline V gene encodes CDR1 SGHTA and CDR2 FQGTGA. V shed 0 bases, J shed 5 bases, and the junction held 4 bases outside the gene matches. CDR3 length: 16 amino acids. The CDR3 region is CASSLTRTSGTGELFF. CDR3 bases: TGTGCCAGCAGCTTAACTCGAACTAGCGGGACCGGGGAGCTGTTTTTT. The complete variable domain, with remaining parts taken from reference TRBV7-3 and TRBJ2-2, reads GAGVSQTPSNKVTEKGKYVELRCDPISGHTALYWYRQSLGQGPEFLIYFQGTGAADDSGLPNDRFFAVRPEGSVSTLKIQRTERGDSAVYLCASSLTRTSGTGELFFGEGSRLTVL.

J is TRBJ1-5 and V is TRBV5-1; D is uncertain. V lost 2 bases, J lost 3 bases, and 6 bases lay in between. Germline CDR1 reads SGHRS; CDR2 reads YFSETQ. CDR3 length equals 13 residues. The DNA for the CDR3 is TGCGCCAGCAGCTTCGACCCCAATCAGCCCCAGCATTTT. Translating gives CASSFDPNQPQHF.

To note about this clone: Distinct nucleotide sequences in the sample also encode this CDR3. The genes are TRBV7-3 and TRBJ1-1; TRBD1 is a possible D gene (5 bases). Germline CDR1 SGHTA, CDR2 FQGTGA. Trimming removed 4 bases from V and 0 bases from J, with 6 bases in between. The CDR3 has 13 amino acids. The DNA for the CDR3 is TGTGCCAGCAGCTCGACAGTGAACACTGAAGCTTTCTTT. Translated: CASSSTVNTEAFF.

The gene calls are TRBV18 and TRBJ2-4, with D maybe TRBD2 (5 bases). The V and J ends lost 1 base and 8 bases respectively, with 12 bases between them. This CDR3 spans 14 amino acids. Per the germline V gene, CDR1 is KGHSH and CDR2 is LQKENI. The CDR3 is CASSPREFGDIQYF. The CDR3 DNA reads TGTGCCAGCTCACCACGGGAATTCGGGGACATTCAGTACTTC.

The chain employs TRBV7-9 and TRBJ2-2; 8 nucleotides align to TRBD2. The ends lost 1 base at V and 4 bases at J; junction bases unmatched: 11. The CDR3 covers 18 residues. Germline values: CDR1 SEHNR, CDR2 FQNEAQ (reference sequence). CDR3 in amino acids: CASSLVAHGGDPTGELFF. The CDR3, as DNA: TGTGCCAGCAGCTTAGTTGCCCACGGGGGGGACCCCACCGGGGAGCTGTTTTTT.

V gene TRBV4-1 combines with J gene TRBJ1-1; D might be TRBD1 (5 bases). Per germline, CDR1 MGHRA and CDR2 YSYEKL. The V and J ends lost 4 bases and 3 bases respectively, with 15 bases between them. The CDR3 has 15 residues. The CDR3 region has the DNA TGCGCCAGCAGCCCCCAAGGGGTGCGCTACACTGAAGCTTTCTTT. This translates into CASSPQGVRYTEAFF.

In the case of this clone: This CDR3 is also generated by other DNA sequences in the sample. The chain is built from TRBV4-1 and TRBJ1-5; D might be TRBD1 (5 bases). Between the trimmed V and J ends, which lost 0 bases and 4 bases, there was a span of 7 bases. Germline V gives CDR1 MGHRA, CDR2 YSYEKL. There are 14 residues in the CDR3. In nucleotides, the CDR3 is TGCGCCAGCAGCCAAGAGGGGGGAAATCAGCCCCAGCATTTT. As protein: CASSQEGGNQPQHF.

CDR3 region: CASSLSLQGYEQYF. CDR3 bases: TGTGCCAGCTCACTAAGCTTACAGGGTTACGAGCAGTACTTC. This rearrangement joins TRBV18 to TRBJ2-7, with D perhaps TRBD1 (6 bases). V lost 4 bases and J lost 4, with 14 bases in between. CDR1 and CDR2 from the germline V gene are KGHSH and LQKENI. The CDR3 loop spans 14 amino acids. The full variable domain, completed using reference TRBV18 and TRBJ2-7, is NAGVMQNPRHLVRRRGQEARLRCSPMKGHSHVYWYRQLPEEGLKFMVYLQKENIIDESGMPKERFSAEFPKEGPSILRIQQVVRGDSAAYFCASSLSLQGYEQYFGPGTRLTVT.

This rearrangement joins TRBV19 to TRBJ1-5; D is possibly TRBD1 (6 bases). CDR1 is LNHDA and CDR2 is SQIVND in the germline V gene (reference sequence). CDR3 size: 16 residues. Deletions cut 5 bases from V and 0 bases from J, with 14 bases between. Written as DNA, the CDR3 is TGTGCCAGTAGTCCGCGGACAGCGATTAGCAATCAGCCCCAGCATTTT. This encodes CASSPRTAISNQPQHF.

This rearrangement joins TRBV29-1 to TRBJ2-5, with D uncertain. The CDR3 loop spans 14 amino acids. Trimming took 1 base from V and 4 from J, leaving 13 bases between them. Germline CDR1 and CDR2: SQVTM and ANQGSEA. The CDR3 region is CSVEGNGFVETQYF. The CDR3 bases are TGCAGCGTTGAAGGGAACGGGTTCGTAGAGACCCAGTACTTC. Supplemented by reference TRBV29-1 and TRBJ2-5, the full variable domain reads SAVISQKPSRDICQRGTSLTIQCQVDSQVTMMFWYRQQPGQSLTLIATANQGSEATYESGFVIDKFPISRPNLTFSTLTVSNMSPEDSSIYLCSVEGNGFVETQYFGPGTRLLVL.